This entry concerns a single TCR beta chain. The data stem from a study of cytomegalovirus exposure and HLA in healthy donors. The length of the CDR3 is 16 residues. The germline gives CDR1 SGHAT, CDR2 FQNNGV. The PCR used 60 Vbeta and 13 Jbeta primers. Method: immunoSEQ multiplex PCR; TCRdb's copy keeps in-frame clones and lacks some. The sample includes about 100,000 clones, 80% to 90% of them seen just once. The sample taken for sequencing was PBMCs. This chain links TRBV11-2 with TRBJ2-5; 9 nucleotides line up with TRBD2. Gene TRBJ2-7 matches the end of the DNA better, so the J call may be wrong. This TCR was sampled from a young woman in good health and CMV-seronegative. The chain's CDR3 is CASSLKRGGEAYEQYF. CDR3 coding DNA: TGTGCCAGCAGCTTAAAACGCGGGGGGGAAGCCTACGAGCAGTACTTC.